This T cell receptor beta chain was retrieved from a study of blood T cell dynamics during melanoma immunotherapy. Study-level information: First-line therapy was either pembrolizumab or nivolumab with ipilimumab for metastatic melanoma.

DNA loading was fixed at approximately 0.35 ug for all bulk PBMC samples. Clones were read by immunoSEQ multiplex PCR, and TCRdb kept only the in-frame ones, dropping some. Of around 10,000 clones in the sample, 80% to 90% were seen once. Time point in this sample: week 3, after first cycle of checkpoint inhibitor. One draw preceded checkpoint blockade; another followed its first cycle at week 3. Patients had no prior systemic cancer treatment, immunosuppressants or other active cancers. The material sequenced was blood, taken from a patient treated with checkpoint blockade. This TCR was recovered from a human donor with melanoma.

CDR3 sequence (DNA): TGTGCCAGCAACTTGGGACAGAGAAGCGGTGGCTACACCTTC. This translates into CASNLGQRSGGYTF. The rearrangement joins TRBV28 to TRBJ1-2, with 7 bases identical to TRBD1. Germline V CDR1 and CDR2: MDHEN, SYDVKM. The CDR3 totals 14 residues. V dropped 7 bases and J dropped 7; count of bases not matched to a gene: 12.